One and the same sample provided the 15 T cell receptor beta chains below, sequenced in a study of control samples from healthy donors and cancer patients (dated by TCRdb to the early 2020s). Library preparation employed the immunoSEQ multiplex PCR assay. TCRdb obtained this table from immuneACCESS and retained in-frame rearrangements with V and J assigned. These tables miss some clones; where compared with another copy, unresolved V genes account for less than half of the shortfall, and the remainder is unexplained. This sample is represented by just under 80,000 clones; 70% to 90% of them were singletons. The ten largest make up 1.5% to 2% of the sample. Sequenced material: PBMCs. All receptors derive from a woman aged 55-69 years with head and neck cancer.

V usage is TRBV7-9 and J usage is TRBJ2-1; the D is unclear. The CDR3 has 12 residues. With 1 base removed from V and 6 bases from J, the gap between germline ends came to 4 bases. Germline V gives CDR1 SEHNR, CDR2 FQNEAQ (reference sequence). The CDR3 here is CASSLVPNEQFF. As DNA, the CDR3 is TGTGCCAGCAGCTTAGTTCCCAATGAGCAGTTCTTC.

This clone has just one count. Here the CDR3 DNA reads TGTGCCAGCTCACCCTCCCGGGACATGGGTAACGAGCAGTACTTC. The encoded protein is CASSPSRDMGNEQYF. The chain joins TRBV18 to TRBJ2-7, with D maybe TRBD1 (6 bases). The CDR3 has 15 residues. CDR1 is KGHSH, CDR2 LQKENI, per germline. Trimming shortened V by 3 bases and J by 5 bases, and 17 bases separated the two germline ends.

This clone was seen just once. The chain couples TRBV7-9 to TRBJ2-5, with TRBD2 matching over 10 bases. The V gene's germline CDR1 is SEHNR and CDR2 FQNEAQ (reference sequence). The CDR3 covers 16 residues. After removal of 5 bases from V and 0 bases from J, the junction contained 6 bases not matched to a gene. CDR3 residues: CASSPRTSGYQETQYF. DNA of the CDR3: TGTGCCAGCAGCCCTAGGACTAGCGGTTACCAAGAGACCCAGTACTTC.

CDR3 protein: CASSIEGSGVPNTEAFF. CDR3 nucleotide sequence: TGTGCCAGTAGTATAGAGGGCAGTGGTGTCCCGAACACTGAAGCTTTCTTT. This chain connects TRBV19 to TRBJ1-1; D is unresolved. The CDR3 consists of 17 residues. V was pared by 0 bases and J by 1 base, with 15 bases between. Per germline, CDR1 LNHDA and CDR2 SQIVND (reference sequence). Supplemented by reference TRBV19 and TRBJ1-1, the full variable domain reads DGGITQSPKYLFRKEGQNVTLSCEQNLNHDAMYWYRQDPGQGLRLIYYSQIVNDFQKGDIAEGYSVSREKKESFPLTVTSAQKNPTAFYLCASSIEGSGVPNTEAFFGQGTRLTVV.

CDR3 DNA: TGCGCCAGCAGCTTGGGGACAGGGGGGAACCTCCAAGAGACCCAGTACTTC. This sequence encodes CASSLGTGGNLQETQYF. The chain couples TRBV5-1 to TRBJ2-5; TRBD1 aligns across 10 bases. This CDR3 contains 17 residues. Trimming took 0 bases from V and 1 from J; bases not matched to a gene: 6. Germline lookup yields CDR1 SGHRS and CDR2 YFSETQ.

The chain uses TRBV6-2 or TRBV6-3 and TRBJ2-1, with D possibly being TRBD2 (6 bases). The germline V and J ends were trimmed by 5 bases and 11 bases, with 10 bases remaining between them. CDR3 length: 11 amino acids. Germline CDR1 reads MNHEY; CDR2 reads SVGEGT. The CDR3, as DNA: TGTGCCAGCAGTCAGCTAGCGCAGCAGTTCTTC. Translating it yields CASSQLAQQFF.

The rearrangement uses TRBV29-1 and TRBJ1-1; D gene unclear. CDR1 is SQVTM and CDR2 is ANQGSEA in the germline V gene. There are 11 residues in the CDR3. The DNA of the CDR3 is TGCAGTTTTATCCAGAACACTGAAGCTTTCTTT. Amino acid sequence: CSFIQNTEAFF.

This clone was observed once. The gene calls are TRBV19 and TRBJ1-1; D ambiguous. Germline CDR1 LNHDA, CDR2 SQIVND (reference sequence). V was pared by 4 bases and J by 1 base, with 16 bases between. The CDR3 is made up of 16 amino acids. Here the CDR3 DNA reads TGTGCCAGTAGTACGCTTAGTCTAACGGGGAACACTGAAGCTTTCTTT. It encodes CASSTLSLTGNTEAFF.

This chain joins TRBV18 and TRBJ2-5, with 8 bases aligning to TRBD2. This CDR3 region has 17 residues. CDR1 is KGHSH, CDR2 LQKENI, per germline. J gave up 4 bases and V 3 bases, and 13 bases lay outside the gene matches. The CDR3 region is CASSPLLLAERGETQYF. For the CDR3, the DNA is TGTGCCAGCTCACCGCTCCTACTAGCGGAGAGGGGAGAGACCCAGTACTTC.

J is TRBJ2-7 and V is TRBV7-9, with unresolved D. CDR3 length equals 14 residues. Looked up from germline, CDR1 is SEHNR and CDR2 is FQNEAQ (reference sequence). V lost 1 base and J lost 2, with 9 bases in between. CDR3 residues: CASSLVSNPYEQYF. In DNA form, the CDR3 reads TGTGCCAGCAGCTTAGTCAGTAACCCCTACGAGCAGTACTTC.

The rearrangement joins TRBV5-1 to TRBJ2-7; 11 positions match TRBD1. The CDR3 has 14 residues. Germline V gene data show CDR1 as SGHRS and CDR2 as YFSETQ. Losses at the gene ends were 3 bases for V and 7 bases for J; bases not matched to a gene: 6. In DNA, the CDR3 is TGCGCCAGCAGCTCGGAAGGGACAGGGGGAGAGCAGTACTTC. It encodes CASSSEGTGGEQYF.

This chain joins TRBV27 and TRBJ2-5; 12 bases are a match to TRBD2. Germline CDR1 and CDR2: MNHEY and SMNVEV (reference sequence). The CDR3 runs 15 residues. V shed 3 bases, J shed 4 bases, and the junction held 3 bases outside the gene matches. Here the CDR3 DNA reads TGTGCCAGCAGTTTCCTAGCGGGAGGGGTAGAGACCCAGTACTTC. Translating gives CASSFLAGGVETQYF.

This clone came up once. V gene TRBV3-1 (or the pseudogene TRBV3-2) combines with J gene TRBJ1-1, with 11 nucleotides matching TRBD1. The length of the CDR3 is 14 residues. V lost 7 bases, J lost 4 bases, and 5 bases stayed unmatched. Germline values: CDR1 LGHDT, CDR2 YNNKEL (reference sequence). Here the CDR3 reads CASTLGTGGTEAFF. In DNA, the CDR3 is TGTGCCAGCACCCTCGGGACAGGGGGCACTGAAGCTTTCTTT.

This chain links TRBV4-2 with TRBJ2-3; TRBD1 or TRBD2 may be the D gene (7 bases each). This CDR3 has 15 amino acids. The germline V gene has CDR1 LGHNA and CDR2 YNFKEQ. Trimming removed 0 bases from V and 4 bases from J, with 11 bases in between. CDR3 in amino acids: CASSQDRGGSDTQYF. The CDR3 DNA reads TGTGCCAGCAGCCAAGACAGGGGGGGTTCAGATACGCAGTATTTT.

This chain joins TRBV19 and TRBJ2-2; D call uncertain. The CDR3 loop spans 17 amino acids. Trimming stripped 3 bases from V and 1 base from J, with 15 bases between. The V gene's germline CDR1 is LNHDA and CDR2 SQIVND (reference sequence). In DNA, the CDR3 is TGTGCCAGTAGTATTCAGGTCGGCAGAAAGAACACCGGGGAGCTGTTTTTT. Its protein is CASSIQVGRKNTGELFF.